This T cell receptor beta chain is drawn from a study of radiation and T cells in renal cell carcinoma. V shed 8 bases and J shed 10 bases, with 18 bases lying between them. This CDR3 spans 13 amino acids. Germline CDR1 GTSNPN, CDR2 SVGIG (reference sequence). The protocol was immunoSEQ multiplex PCR, while the TCRdb copy is restricted to in-frame clones and leaves out a portion. The sample has around 140,000 clones, about 85% seen once. Time point given: baseline pretreatment blood. Treatment described: 15 Gy SBRT to primary tumor, nephrectomy 4 weeks later. V is TRBV30 and J is TRBJ1-6; TRBD1 might be the D (6 bases). This specimen consisted of blood, obtained from a patient whose treatment included radiotherapy and nephrectomy. The sequence derives from a woman in her seventies with renal cell carcinoma. The CDR3 coding sequence is TGTGCCGTTGGGGGGCAGGCCATCTCACCCCTCCACTTT. This gives the protein CAVGGQAISPLHF.